This T cell receptor (beta chain) was sequenced in a study of cytomegalovirus exposure and HLA in healthy donors. Trimming removed 5 bases from V and 4 bases from J, with 17 bases in between. Per germline, CDR1 SGHTA and CDR2 FQGTGA. The CDR3 is 16 residues long. Vbeta (60) and Jbeta (13) primers were used in the PCR. Libraries were prepared by immunoSEQ multiplex PCR; TCRdb keeps only in-frame clonotypes and omits some of them. In the table there are 120,000 to 150,000 clones, approximately 80% of which are singletons. The sequence came from a male donor in good health and CMV-seronegative. The sample was PBMCs. This chain links TRBV7-3 with TRBJ2-2; a possible D gene is TRBD1 (6 bases). The CDR3 region has the DNA TGTGCCAGCAGCCCCTCCGGACAGAGAGGCACCGGGGAGCTGTTTTTT. The encoded protein is CASSPSGQRGTGELFF.